This T cell receptor beta chain was sequenced for a study of human T cells and chemical hapten exposure. The wider study: The sensitizer, 2% DPC, was used on around 2 cm by around 2 cm of upper inner arm skin. Doses of diphenylcyclopropenone went to the patients' scalps weekly throughout the approximately 25-week study. Study-level findings and limits: With patch test score, the counts of PT1 expanded TCRs showed a positive correlation.

TCRdb re-analysed the RACE reads in MiXCR, keeping a single row per CDR3 protein. The table has about 360,000 distinct CDR3 sequences, around 5% seen once. As for time point: patch test 1, 2 weeks after DPC sensitization. Treatment in this sample: therapeutic diphenylcyclopropenone sensitization with weekly scalp DPC. Blood collection happened ahead of applying each patch test. CDR3 length: 13 amino acids. V lost 5 bases to trimming and J lost 0 bases, with 8 bases between them. Germline CDR1 and CDR2: SGHDT and YYEEEE. This clonotype was counted many times. Its cognate antigen is unknown. The chain employs TRBV5-6 and TRBJ2-5; D possibly corresponds to TRBD1 (6 bases). The clonotype was recovered from a woman aged 45-60 years with alopecia areata. Some clones in this sample may be carry-over from other donors' samples. This specimen was whole blood, taken in connection with sensitization to the hapten diphenylcyclopropenone (DPC). The CDR3 DNA is TGTGCCAGCAGTACAGGGTACCAAGAGACCCAGTACTTC. Its protein product is CASSTGYQETQYF.